The 6 T cell receptor beta chains in this list originate from one sample, sequenced in a study of cytomegalovirus exposure and HLA in healthy donors. 13 Jbeta primers and 60 Vbeta primers were used for the PCR. Generated by immunoSEQ multiplex PCR, the TCRdb table keeps only in-frame clones and is missing some. The sample carries about 150,000 clones, more than 55% recorded once. The sequencing sample was made of PBMCs. The receptors were gathered from an older woman in good health and CMV-seronegative.

This chain joins TRBV11-3 and TRBJ2-3; the match to TRBD2 covers 8 bases. There are 16 residues in the CDR3. Germline V CDR1 and CDR2: SGHNT, YENEEA. The V segment lost 4 bases and the J segment 1 base; nucleotides outside the gene matches: 7. The CDR3 sequence is CASSSISGAGTDTQYF. The CDR3 coding sequence is TGTGCCAGCAGCTCCATTAGCGGGGCGGGCACAGATACGCAGTATTTT.

This clone was observed a few times. The chain carries TRBV6-1 and TRBJ1-4; 11 nucleotides line up with TRBD1. CDR3 length: 15 residues. Germline lookup yields CDR1 MNHNS and CDR2 SASEGT. V lost 5 bases, J lost 7 bases, and 6 bases stayed unmatched. The CDR3 region has the DNA TGTGCCAGCAGTACGACCGGGACAGGGGGTGAAAAACTGTTTTTT. Protein product: CASSTTGTGGEKLFF.

The gene calls are TRBV9 and TRBJ2-3, with D possibly TRBD2 on 5 matching bases. Germline assignment: CDR1 SGDLS and CDR2 YYNGEE. This CDR3 contains 15 residues. Deletions cut 0 bases from V and 6 bases from J, with 14 bases between. CDR3 in amino acids: CASSVGGLSADTQYF. DNA of the CDR3: TGTGCCAGCAGCGTAGGCGGGCTCTCCGCCGATACGCAGTATTTT.

The chain has TRBV5-1 and TRBJ2-1; weak D call: TRBD2 (7 bases). The V end lost 6 bases, the J end lost 4 bases, and 17 bases lay between the germline ends. This CDR3 comprises 15 residues. Germline assignment: CDR1 SGHRS and CDR2 YFSETQ. Here the CDR3 reads CASTGGGGGYNEQFF. In DNA, the CDR3 is TGCGCCAGCACCGGTGGCGGGGGCGGGTACAATGAGCAGTTCTTC.

The chain has TRBV5-1 and TRBJ1-4; the D gene is possibly TRBD1 (5 bases). The CDR3 runs to 14 residues. The V gene's germline CDR1 is SGHRS and CDR2 YFSETQ. The V and J ends lost 4 bases and 10 bases respectively, with 17 bases between them. CDR3 residues: CASSPGQGRGKLFF. The CDR3 bases are TGCGCCAGCAGCCCTGGGCAGGGTAGAGGAAAACTGTTTTTT.

This clone occurred a few times. The chain links TRBV7-2 to TRBJ2-2, with D tentatively TRBD1 (5 bases). Trimming pared 7 bases from V and 0 bases from J, leaving 12 bases between. The CDR3 is made up of 15 amino acids. Per germline, CDR1 SGHTA and CDR2 FQGNSA. As DNA, the CDR3 is TGTGCCAGCACTCTAGGGGCCGCGAACACCGGGGAGCTGTTTTTT. Its protein is CASTLGAANTGELFF.